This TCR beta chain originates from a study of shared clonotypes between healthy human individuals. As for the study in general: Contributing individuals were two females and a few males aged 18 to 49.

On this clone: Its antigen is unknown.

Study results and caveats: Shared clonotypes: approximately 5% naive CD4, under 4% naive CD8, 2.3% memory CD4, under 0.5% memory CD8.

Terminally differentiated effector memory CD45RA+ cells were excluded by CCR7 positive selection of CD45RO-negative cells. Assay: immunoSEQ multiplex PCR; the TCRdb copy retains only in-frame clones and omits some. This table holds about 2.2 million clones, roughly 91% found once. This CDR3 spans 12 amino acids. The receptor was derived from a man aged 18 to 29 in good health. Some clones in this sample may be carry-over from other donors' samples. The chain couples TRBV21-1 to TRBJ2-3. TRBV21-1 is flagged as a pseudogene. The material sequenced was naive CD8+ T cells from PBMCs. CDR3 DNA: TGTGCCAGCAGCAAAGCGGCGGATACGCAGTATTTT. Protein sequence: CASSKAADTQYF.